These 29 T cell receptor beta chains share one sample of origin, sequenced in a study of T cell responses to AZD1222 COVID-19 vaccine. Some clones are missing from TCRdb's copy, which holds only in-frame ones; the method was immunoSEQ multiplex PCR. Altogether about 140,000 clones are present, approximately 95% being singletons, with the ten largest covering less than 0.95%. The specimen comprised peripheral blood, sampled on day 0 of MenACWY control vaccination. These receptors all stem from an adult in good health.

CDR3 nucleotide sequence: TGTGCCAGCAGCTTGCGGGTTGGGACTGAAGCTTTCTTT. Amino acid sequence: CASSLRVGTEAFF. The chain carries TRBV5-6 and TRBJ1-1; D is ambiguous. Germline V gives CDR1 SGHDT, CDR2 YYEEEE. The germline V and J ends were trimmed by 1 base and 5 bases, with 9 bases remaining between them. The CDR3 spans 13 residues. The full variable domain, rest sourced from reference TRBV5-6 and TRBJ1-1, is DAGVTQSPTHLIKTRGQQVTLRCSPKSGHDTVSWYQQALGQGPQFIFQYYEEEERQRGNFPDRFSGHQFPNYSSELNVNALLLGDSALYLCASSLRVGTEAFFGQGTRLTVV.

The gene calls are TRBV4-3 and TRBJ1-1, with TRBD1 as a possible D gene (5 bases). Trimming left V 4 bases short and J 6 bases short, with 21 bases between. Germline V gene sequence: CDR1 LGHNA, CDR2 YSLEER. The CDR3 is made up of 16 amino acids. DNA of the CDR3: TGCGCCAGCAGCCTCGGGCCGTTGGAGACCAGGGCTGAAGCTTTCTTT. Protein: CASSLGPLETRAEAFF.

The chain carries TRBV28 and TRBJ2-5, with 7 positions matching TRBD1. From germline, CDR1 is MDHEN and CDR2 SYDVKM. This CDR3 contains 14 residues. V gave up 5 bases and J gave up 5 bases; unmatched junction bases: 8. CDR3 nucleotide sequence: TGTGCCAGCAGTCGGGACAGTTTGAGGGAGACCCAGTACTTC. Translated, it gives CASSRDSLRETQYF.

The rearrangement joins TRBV12-3 or TRBV12-4 to TRBJ1-2; maybe TRBD1 (6 bases). This CDR3 region has 13 residues. Between the trimmed V and J ends, which lost 6 bases and 4 bases, there was a span of 12 bases. The CDR3 nucleotides read TGTGCCAGCAGCCATACAGGGTCCTATGGCTACACCTTC. Its protein is CASSHTGSYGYTF.

V usage is TRBV3-1 (or the pseudogene TRBV3-2) and J usage is TRBJ1-6; 7 bases fit TRBD1. There are 13 residues in the CDR3. CDR1 and CDR2 from the germline V gene are LGHDT and YNNKEL (reference sequence). Trimming at V came to 0 bases and at J to 12 bases, leaving 2 bases not matched to a gene. The CDR3 sequence: CASSQDRTGPLHF. In DNA, the CDR3 is TGTGCCAGCAGCCAAGACCGGACAGGACCCCTCCACTTT.

This chain joins TRBV5-1 and TRBJ2-1, with no clear D. The CDR3 spans 15 residues. The germline V and J ends were trimmed by 4 bases and 0 bases, with 11 bases remaining between them. Germline CDR1 and CDR2: SGHRS and YFSETQ. The chain's CDR3 is CASSRAESSYNEQFF. CDR3 nucleotide sequence: TGCGCCAGCAGCCGGGCAGAGAGCTCCTACAATGAGCAGTTCTTC.

The chain couples TRBV28 to TRBJ2-6; no clear D. CDR1 and CDR2 from the germline V gene are MDHEN and SYDVKM. The V gene lost 7 bases and the J gene lost 3 bases, with 10 bases spanning the gap. This CDR3 region has 14 residues. The CDR3 sequence: CASTTYSGANVLTF. The CDR3 DNA sequence: TGTGCCAGCACTACCTACAGTGGGGCCAACGTCCTGACTTTC.

V is TRBV28 and J is TRBJ2-3; D perhaps matches TRBD1 (6 bases). The germline gives CDR1 MDHEN, CDR2 SYDVKM. The CDR3 length is 14 residues. The V and J ends lost 5 bases and 1 base respectively, with 10 bases between them. The CDR3 sequence: CASSTNRGTDTQYF. The CDR3 DNA follows: TGTGCCAGCAGTACCAACAGGGGCACAGATACGCAGTATTTT.

This sequence joins TRBV7-6 and TRBJ1-1; D remains ambiguous. V lost 1 base, J lost 1 base, and 10 bases lay in between. Germline lookup yields CDR1 SGHVS and CDR2 FNYEAQ. This CDR3 region has 15 residues. DNA of the CDR3: TGTGCCAGCAGCTTAGTAAGTTCTTCGAACACTGAAGCTTTCTTT. It translates to CASSLVSSSNTEAFF.

V and J are TRBV5-1 and TRBJ1-2; possible D gene TRBD1, 5 bases. CDR1 and CDR2 (germline): SGHRS, YFSETQ. This CDR3 contains 14 residues. Trimming took off 4 bases at V and 5 bases at J, with 15 bases between the two ends. The CDR3 loop is CASSGAPNSYGYTF. The DNA of the CDR3 is TGCGCCAGCAGCGGGGCACCCAACTCATATGGCTACACCTTC.

The chain recombines TRBV5-1 with TRBJ2-7, with a possible D match to TRBD1 (5 bases). This CDR3 has 17 amino acids. Trimming cost V 4 bases and J 6 bases, with 26 bases left between them. Germline lookup yields CDR1 SGHRS and CDR2 YFSETQ. Here the CDR3 DNA reads TGCGCCAGCAGCCTATTCCCGACACGGACAACCCCAGGCGAGCAGTACTTC. Translated: CASSLFPTRTTPGEQYF.

V and J are TRBV20-1 and TRBJ2-1, with D unclear. CDR3 length: 10 residues. Germline lookup yields CDR1 DFQATT and CDR2 SNEGSKA (reference sequence). V was pared by 2 bases and J by 9 bases, with 5 bases between. CDR3 coding DNA: TGCAGTGCTAGAAAGGTTGAGCAGTTCTTC. This codes for CSARKVEQFF.

The chain is built from TRBV11-2 and TRBJ2-1; D gene ambiguous. Germline loops: CDR1 SGHAT, CDR2 FQNNGV. This CDR3 is built from 15 residues. The V end lost 5 bases, the J end lost 2 bases, and 13 bases lay between the germline ends. Here the CDR3 DNA reads TGTGCCAGCAGCAGGACGGCCTCACCCTACAATGAGCAGTTCTTC. Translating gives CASSRTASPYNEQFF. Full variable domain (rest looked up from reference TRBV11-2 and TRBJ2-1): EAGVAQSPRYKIIEKRQSVAFWCNPISGHATLYWYQQILGQGPKLLIQFQNNGVVDDSQLPKDRFSAERLKGVDSTLKIQPAKLEDSAVYLCASSRTASPYNEQFFGPGTRLTVL.

The V gene is TRBV2, the J gene TRBJ1-1, with D unresolved. The CDR3 is 11 residues long. V was pared by 10 bases and J by 0 bases, with 6 bases between. The germline gives CDR1 SNHLY, CDR2 FYNNEI. The CDR3 sequence: CATELNTEAFF. The CDR3 coding sequence is TGTGCCACTGAACTGAACACTGAAGCTTTCTTT.

This chain links TRBV2 with TRBJ2-1; D is ambiguous. V was shortened by 2 bases and J by 15 bases, with 14 bases between the two germline ends. The length of the CDR3 is 12 residues. Germline V gene sequence: CDR1 SNHLY, CDR2 FYNNEI. The CDR3 DNA follows: TGTGCCAGCAGTGAAAACCCCTTTAATCGGTTCTTC. Translating gives CASSENPFNRFF. The entire variable domain, with the rest obtained from reference TRBV2 and TRBJ2-1, is as follows: EPEVTQTPSHQVTQMGQEVILRCVPISNHLYFYWYRQILGQKVEFLVSFYNNEISEKSEIFDDQFSVERPDGSNFTLKIRSTKLEDSAMYFCASSENPFNRFFGPGTRLTVL.

The chain is built from TRBV3-1 (or the pseudogene TRBV3-2) and TRBJ1-1, with D perhaps matching TRBD1 (6 bases). The V gene lost 4 bases and the J gene lost 10 bases, with 22 bases spanning the gap. This CDR3 has 15 residues. Looked up from germline, CDR1 is LGHDT and CDR2 is YNNKEL (reference sequence). The CDR3 sequence: CASSPFPQRQARAFF. The CDR3 DNA reads TGTGCCAGCAGCCCCTTCCCGCAGAGACAGGCCCGAGCTTTCTTT.

CDR3 residues: CASSPGTSGGEETQYF. For the CDR3, the DNA is TGTGCCAGTAGTCCCGGGACTAGCGGGGGGGAAGAGACCCAGTACTTC. The V call is TRBV19, the J call TRBJ2-5; TRBD2 aligns across 16 bases. Per germline, CDR1 LNHDA and CDR2 SQIVND (reference sequence). The trim removed 5 bases at V and 3 bases at J, leaving 3 bases unmatched. The CDR3 is made up of 16 amino acids.

This chain links TRBV6-5 with TRBJ1-2, with a weak D call TRBD1 (6 bases). CDR1 MNHEY and CDR2 SVGAGI come from the germline V gene. This CDR3 is 14 amino acids long. Trimming removed 5 bases at V and 3 bases at J, with 13 bases between. The CDR3 is CASSQDSWYYGYTF. The CDR3 region has the DNA TGTGCCAGCAGTCAGGACAGTTGGTACTATGGCTACACCTTC.

The chain recombines TRBV6-4 with TRBJ2-1; TRBD2 might be the D (5 bases). V dropped 3 bases and J dropped 3 bases, with 6 bases sitting between them. Germline V gene lookup returns CDR1 MRHNA and CDR2 SNTAGT. This CDR3 spans 13 amino acids. CDR3 sequence reads: CASSEEDYNEQFF. The DNA of the CDR3 is TGTGCCAGCAGTGAGGAGGACTACAATGAGCAGTTCTTC.

V and J are TRBV19 and TRBJ2-2, with D maybe TRBD2 (5 bases). This CDR3 contains 17 residues. The V end lost 3 bases, the J end lost 1 base, and 15 bases lay between the germline ends. In germline, CDR1 is LNHDA, CDR2 SQIVND (reference sequence). CDR3 nucleotides: TGTGCCAGTAGTATTTCCCTTGGGAGTGTGAACACCGGGGAGCTGTTTTTT. It is translated as CASSISLGSVNTGELFF.

This rearrangement joins TRBV23-1 to TRBJ1-1; 9 bases line up with TRBD1. TRBV23-1 is marked as an open reading frame, function uncertain. The J segment lost 4 bases and the V segment lost 6 bases, leaving 12 bases of the junction unmatched. CDR3 length: 16 residues. The CDR3 DNA reads TGCGCCAGCAGACCCGACAGGGGGATTGTGAGCACTGAAGCTTTCTTT. It translates to CASRPDRGIVSTEAFF.

The chain has TRBV5-1 and TRBJ1-1, with unresolved D. This CDR3 contains 14 residues. With 1 base removed from V and 0 bases from J, the gap between germline ends came to 7 bases. Germline V gives CDR1 SGHRS, CDR2 YFSETQ. The CDR3 DNA reads as TGCGCCAGCAGCTTGAGCAGAGTGAACACTGAAGCTTTCTTT. Amino acid sequence: CASSLSRVNTEAFF.

This clone was detected only once. This chain connects TRBV3-1 (or the pseudogene TRBV3-2) to TRBJ1-1, with D possibly TRBD1 on 5 matching bases. Deletions cut 4 bases from V and 3 bases from J, with 9 bases between. CDR3 length: 13 amino acids. Germline V gene lookup returns CDR1 LGHDT and CDR2 YNNKEL (reference sequence). CDR3 in DNA: TGTGCCAGCAGCCGGGGGTTGTACACTGAAGCTTTCTTT. This codes for CASSRGLYTEAFF.

The chain recombines TRBV5-5 with TRBJ1-2; no definite D call. Trimming took off 0 bases at V and 2 bases at J, with 8 bases between the two ends. From germline, CDR1 is SGHKS and CDR2 YYEKEE (reference sequence). The CDR3 runs 14 residues. CDR3 amino acids: CASSLEAANYGYTF. The CDR3 region has the DNA TGTGCCAGCAGCTTGGAGGCAGCCAACTATGGCTACACCTTC.

V gene TRBV6-2 or TRBV6-3 combines with J gene TRBJ2-7; D remains unclear. Deletions cut 2 bases from V and 5 bases from J, with 7 bases between. Per germline, CDR1 MNHEY and CDR2 SVGEGT. The CDR3 has 12 amino acids. CDR3 in amino acids: CASSYGRNEQYF. As DNA, the CDR3 is TGTGCCAGCAGTTACGGCAGGAACGAGCAGTACTTC.

J is TRBJ2-2 and V is TRBV7-3; TRBD1 might be the D (5 bases). The V gene's germline CDR1 is SGHTA and CDR2 FQGTGA. CDR3 length equals 13 residues. With 2 bases removed from V and 8 bases from J, the gap between germline ends came to 9 bases. The CDR3 spells CASSLGATGELFF. DNA for the CDR3: TGTGCCAGCAGCTTAGGGGCGACTGGGGAGCTGTTTTTT.

The chain is built from TRBV2 and TRBJ1-2; no definite D call. CDR1 is SNHLY, CDR2 FYNNEI, per germline. V dropped 4 bases and J dropped 6 bases, with 12 bases sitting between them. The CDR3 is made up of 13 amino acids. The CDR3 reads CASSVGQEDGYTF. CDR3 bases: TGTGCCAGCAGTGTCGGCCAGGAGGATGGCTACACCTTC.

The chain joins TRBV5-4 to TRBJ1-1; D unclear. CDR3 length equals 13 residues. The V and J ends lost 0 bases and 4 bases respectively, with 7 bases between them. The germline V gene encodes CDR1 SGHNT and CDR2 YYREEE (reference sequence). The CDR3 DNA sequence: TGTGCCAGCAGCTTGGGCACTTTCACTGAAGCTTTCTTT. As protein: CASSLGTFTEAFF.

V is TRBV6-5 and J is TRBJ1-2, with D perhaps matching TRBD1 (5 bases). The V gene's germline CDR1 is MNHEY and CDR2 SVGAGI. With 0 bases removed from V and 3 bases from J, the gap between germline ends came to 14 bases. The CDR3 totals 16 residues. The CDR3 nucleotides read TGTGCCAGCAGTTACTCCCCCGCTGGGGACTACTATGGCTACACCTTC. This translates into CASSYSPAGDYYGYTF.